The rows below give T cell receptor beta chains drawn from one sample of a study of TIL therapy for anti-PD-1-resistant metastatic lung cancer. Profiled with immunoSEQ multiplex PCR; TCRdb holds only in-frame clones, not every one. The sample lists nearly 60,000 clones; less than 75% were seen once. The material was blood, obtained at baseline. The receptor source for this set is a person aged 30 to 80 with non-small cell lung cancer. The CDR3 runs from the conserved cysteine through the conserved F or W. The D gene is left open where the match is weak.

D gene: TRBD2
CDR3 length: 18
J gene: TRBJ2-1
V gene: TRBV5-1
CDR3 DNA: TGCGCCAGCAGTTCTAGCGGGAGGGGACAGGGGTGGGTGAATGAGCAGTTCTTC
CDR3 protein: CASSSSGRGQGWVNEQFF

D gene: -
CDR3 length: 14
J gene: TRBJ2-3
V gene: TRBV6-1
CDR3 DNA: TGTGCCGGGAAGATCAGGGTTGGGACAGATACGCAGTATTTT
CDR3 protein: CAGKIRVGTDTQYF

D gene: -
CDR3 length: 13
J gene: TRBJ1-6
V gene: TRBV5-4
CDR3 DNA: TGTGCCAGCAGCTTGGATTATAATTCACCCCTCCACTTT
CDR3 protein: CASSLDYNSPLHF

D gene: TRBD1
CDR3 length: 16
J gene: TRBJ2-7
V gene: TRBV19
CDR3 DNA: TGTGCCAGTAGTATAGGAGCGGGACAGGGAATACACGAGCAGTACTTC
CDR3 protein: CASSIGAGQGIHEQYF

D gene: TRBD1
CDR3 length: 14
J gene: TRBJ2-7
V gene: TRBV25-1
CDR3 DNA: TGTGCCAGCAGTGAAGGACAGGGGGGCTACGAGCAGTACTTC
CDR3 protein: CASSEGQGGYEQYF

D gene: TRBD2
CDR3 length: 18
J gene: TRBJ2-2
V gene: TRBV11-3
CDR3 DNA: TGTGCCAGCAGCCGTGGAGCGGGAGGGCCAGGTGGCACCGGGGAGCTGTTTTTT
CDR3 protein: CASSRGAGGPGGTGELFF

D gene: -
CDR3 length: 13
J gene: TRBJ1-1
V gene: TRBV29-1
CDR3 DNA: TGCAGCGCCCGGCTGGGAGCGAACACTGAAGCTTTCTTT
CDR3 protein: CSARLGANTEAFF

D gene: -
CDR3 length: 13
J gene: TRBJ2-2
V gene: TRBV19
CDR3 DNA: TGTGCCAGTAGAACACAGAACACCGGGGAGCTGTTTTTT
CDR3 protein: CASRTQNTGELFF

D gene: TRBD2
CDR3 length: 16
J gene: TRBJ2-2
V gene: TRBV7-6
CDR3 DNA: TGTGCCAGCAGCCCTCGGGGGGTGAGGAGCACCGGGGAGCTGTTTTTT
CDR3 protein: CASSPRGVRSTGELFF

D gene: -
CDR3 length: 11
J gene: TRBJ2-5
V gene: TRBV4-2
CDR3 DNA: TGTGCCAGATTGCCCCAAGAGACCCAGTACTTC
CDR3 protein: CARLPQETQYF